This T cell receptor beta chain was documented in a study of control samples from healthy donors and cancer patients. TCRdb's copy holds only in-frame clones and misses some; the assay was immunoSEQ multiplex PCR. The sample shows 60,000 to 100,000 clones, 89% of them seen only once. The CDR3 spans 15 residues. Sequencing input: blood. The V and J genes are TRBV21-1 and TRBJ2-5. TRBV21-1 is labeled a pseudogene. The sequence was obtained from a man in his fifties in good health. Written as DNA, the CDR3 is TGTGCCAGCAGCAAAAGGATAGAGAGCCAAGAGACCCAGTACTTC. Its translation is CASSKRIESQETQYF.